The source of this TCR beta chain is a study of blood T cell repertoires in COVID-19. This clone was seen a single time. Clones were read by immunoSEQ multiplex PCR, and TCRdb kept only the in-frame ones, dropping some. The sample yields roughly 110,000 clones, approximately 81% seen once. The V gene's germline CDR1 is SGDLS and CDR2 YYNGEE. This CDR3 is built from 14 residues. With 4 bases removed from V and 0 bases from J, the gap between germline ends came to 11 bases. The rearrangement joins TRBV9 to TRBJ2-7; D remains unclear. The specimen was peripheral blood. The clonotype originates from a man aged 35-49 years with acute or convalescent COVID-19. CDR3 bases: TGTGCCAGCAGCCCCTTCCGAGGCTCCTACGAGCAGTACTTC. Translating gives CASSPFRGSYEQYF.